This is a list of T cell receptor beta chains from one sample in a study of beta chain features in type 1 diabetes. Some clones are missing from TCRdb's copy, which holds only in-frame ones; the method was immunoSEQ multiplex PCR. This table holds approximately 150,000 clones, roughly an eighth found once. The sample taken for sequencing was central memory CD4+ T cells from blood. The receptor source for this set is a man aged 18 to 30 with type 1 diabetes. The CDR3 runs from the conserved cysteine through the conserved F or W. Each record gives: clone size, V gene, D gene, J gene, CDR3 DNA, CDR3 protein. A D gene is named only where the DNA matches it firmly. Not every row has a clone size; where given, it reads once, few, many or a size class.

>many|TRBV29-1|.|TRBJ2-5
TGCAGCGGTGGACATTCGAGGGAGACCCAGTACTTC
CSGGHSRETQYF
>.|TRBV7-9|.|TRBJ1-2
TGTGCCAGCAGTACCGGAGAGACTTACACCTTC
CASSTGETYTF
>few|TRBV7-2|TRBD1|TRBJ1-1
TGTGCCAGCAGCTGGTCAGGGGGGTCGAACACTGAAGCTTTCTTT
CASSWSGGSNTEAFF
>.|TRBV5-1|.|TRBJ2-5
TGCGCCAGCAGCCCAGGTGGTGGTCCAGGGGAGACCCAGTACTTC
CASSPGGGPGETQYF
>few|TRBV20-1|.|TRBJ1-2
TGCAGAATAACGGACGATGGCTACACCTTC
CRITDDGYTF
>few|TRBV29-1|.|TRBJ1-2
TGCAGCGTTGGGGAAGGAACCTATGGCTACACCTTC
CSVGEGTYGYTF
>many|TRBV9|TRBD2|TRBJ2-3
TGTGCCAGCAGCCCTCGGGGATCTAGCGGGACAAGCACAGATACGCAGTATTTT
CASSPRGSSGTSTDTQYF
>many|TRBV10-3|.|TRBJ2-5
TGTGCCATCAGTGAGTCGACGGGTGTGGAGACCCAGTACTTC
CAISESTGVETQYF
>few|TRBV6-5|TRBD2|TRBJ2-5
TGTGCCAGCAGTTACCCGGGAGGGCAAGAGACCCAGTACTTC
CASSYPGGQETQYF
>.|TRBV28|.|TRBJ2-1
TGTGCCAGCAGTTGGGGGACTCGTGGCGCTGAGCAGTTCTTC
CASSWGTRGAEQFF
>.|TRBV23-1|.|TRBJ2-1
TGCGCCAGCAGTCAATTACCGACTCTGGGACATGAGCAGTTCTTC
CASSQLPTLGHEQFF
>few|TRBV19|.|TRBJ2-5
TGTGCCAGTAGTATTAATAAGGGTAGGAAGACCCAGTACTTC
CASSINKGRKTQYF
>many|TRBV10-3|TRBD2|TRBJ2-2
TGTGCCATCAGTGGTAGCGGGGTAGACACCGGGGAGCTGTTTTTT
CAISGSGVDTGELFF
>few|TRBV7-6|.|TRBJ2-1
TGTGCCAGCAGCACAAGGGGGGGTCCTAATGAGCAGTTCTTC
CASSTRGGPNEQFF
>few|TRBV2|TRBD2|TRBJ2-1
TGTGCCAGCAGTCGGACTAGCGGGGTGTACAATGAGCAGTTCTTC
CASSRTSGVYNEQFF
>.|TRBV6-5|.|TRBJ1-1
TGTGCCAGCACCTCGAAACAGGGACGAAACACTGAAGCTTTCTTT
CASTSKQGRNTEAFF
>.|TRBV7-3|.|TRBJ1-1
TGTGCCAGCAGACGATCCGGCCTGAACACTGAAGCTTTCTTT
CASRRSGLNTEAFF
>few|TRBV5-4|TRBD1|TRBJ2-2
TGTGCCAGCAGCCGGACAGGGGCCAACACCGGGGAGCTGTTTTTT
CASSRTGANTGELFF
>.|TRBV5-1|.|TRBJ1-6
TGCGCCAGCAGCTTGGACGGGGGAGGGTCAAGTTCACCCCTCCACTTT
CASSLDGGGSSSPLHF
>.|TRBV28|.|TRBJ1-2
TGTGCCGTCACCGGGACCCGAGGTGGCTACACCTTC
CAVTGTRGGYTF
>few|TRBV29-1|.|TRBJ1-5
TGCAGCGTTGACTCGGGGAGCGGTCAGCCCCAGCATTTT
CSVDSGSGQPQHF
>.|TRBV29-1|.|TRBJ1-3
TGCAGCGTTAAAGGGTCGGTGGGAAACACCATATATTTT
CSVKGSVGNTIYF
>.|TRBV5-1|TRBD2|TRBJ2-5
TGCGCCAGCAGCTTGGTGTCTAGCGGGGGACAAGAGACCCAGTACTTC
CASSLVSSGGQETQYF
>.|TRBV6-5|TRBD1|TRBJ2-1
TGTGCCAGCAGTTTGGGACAGGGTCCCTACAATGAGCAGTTCTTC
CASSLGQGPYNEQFF
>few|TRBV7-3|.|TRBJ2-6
TGTGCCAGCAGTTTAACCCCTGGGGCCAACGTCCTGACTTTC
CASSLTPGANVLTF
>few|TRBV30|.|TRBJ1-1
TGTGCCTGGAGTGTACTCGGGAACACTGAAGCTTTCTTT
CAWSVLGNTEAFF
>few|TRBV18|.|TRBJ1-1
TGTGCCAGCTCACCAGAGACTCCGAACACTGAAGCTTTCTTT
CASSPETPNTEAFF
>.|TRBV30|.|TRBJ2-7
TGTGCCTGGAACATGCACAGGGCGTCCTACGAGCAGTACTTC
CAWNMHRASYEQYF
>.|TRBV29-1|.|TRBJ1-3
TGCAGCGTTGATCCTCAAAGAGCCGACCCCTCTGGAAACACCATATATTTT
CSVDPQRADPSGNTIYF
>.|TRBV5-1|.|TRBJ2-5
TGCGCCAGCAGAGGGGGGCGAGAGACCCAGTACTTC
CASRGGRETQYF
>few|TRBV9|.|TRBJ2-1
TGTGCCAGCAGCGTAGGCGCCCAGAGCTCCTACAATGAGCAGTTCTTC
CASSVGAQSSYNEQFF
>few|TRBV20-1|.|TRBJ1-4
TGCAGTGCTGGCGAACGAGAAAAACTGTTTTTT
CSAGEREKLFF
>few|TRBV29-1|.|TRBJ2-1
TGCAGCGGCGTCTTGGGGAGTAGCGGTGAGCAGTTCTTC
CSGVLGSSGEQFF
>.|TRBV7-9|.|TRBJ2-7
TGTGCCAGCAGCCAAACCGACGGGCAATCGCAGTACTTC
CASSQTDGQSQYF
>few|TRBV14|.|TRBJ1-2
TGTGCCAGCAGCCAAGGGTGGTCTGGCTACACCTTC
CASSQGWSGYTF
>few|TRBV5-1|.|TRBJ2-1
TGCGCCAGCAGCTTGGGGGCCTACAATGAGCAGTTCTTC
CASSLGAYNEQFF
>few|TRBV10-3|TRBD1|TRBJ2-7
TGTGCCATCAGTGAGTCGGGGAGACAGGGTACCTCCGAGCAGTACTTC
CAISESGRQGTSEQYF
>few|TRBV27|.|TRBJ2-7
TGTGCCAGCAGGAAATCCGGGTCGAGCTCCTACGAGCAGTACTTC
CASRKSGSSSYEQYF
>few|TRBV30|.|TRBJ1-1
TGTGCCTGGAGTGTTTGGGCAGGTGAAGCTTTCTTT
CAWSVWAGEAFF
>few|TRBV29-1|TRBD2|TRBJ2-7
TGCAGCGTCCTTGGGGGGGTGTCTCACTCCTACGAGCAGTACTTC
CSVLGGVSHSYEQYF
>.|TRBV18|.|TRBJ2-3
TGTGCCAGCTCCCTATTGGGGGCCTCAGATACGCAGTATTTT
CASSLLGASDTQYF
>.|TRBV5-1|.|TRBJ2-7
TGCGCCAGCAGCGCGGACAGAACCTACGAGCAGTACTTC
CASSADRTYEQYF
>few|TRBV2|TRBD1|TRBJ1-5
TGTGCCAGCAGCCTGACAGGGGAGGTTAATCAGCCCCAGCATTTT
CASSLTGEVNQPQHF
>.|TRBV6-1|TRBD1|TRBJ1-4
TGTGCCAGCAGTCGAACCGGACAGGCAAATGAAAAACTGTTTTTT
CASSRTGQANEKLFF
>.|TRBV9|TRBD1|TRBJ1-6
TGTGCCAGCAGCGCACAGGGGGCGAATTCACCCCTCCACTTT
CASSAQGANSPLHF
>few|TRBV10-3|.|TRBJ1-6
TGTGCCATCAGTGAATCAGGGTACAAAAATTCACCCCTCCACTTT
CAISESGYKNSPLHF
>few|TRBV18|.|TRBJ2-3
TGTGCCAGCTCACCGGGGCCCGTAGATACGCAGTATTTT
CASSPGPVDTQYF
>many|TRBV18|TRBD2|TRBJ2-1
TGTGCCAGCTCACCACTAAGCGGGAAGGGGTACAATGAGCAGTTCTTC
CASSPLSGKGYNEQFF
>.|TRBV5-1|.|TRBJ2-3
TGCGCCAGCAGCTTGGCGGGGGACCTCCTCGATACGCAGTATTTT
CASSLAGDLLDTQYF
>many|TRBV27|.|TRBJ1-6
TGTGCCAGCAGTCCCTCGCAGTGGAGCTCCTATAATTCACCCCTCCACTTT
CASSPSQWSSYNSPLHF
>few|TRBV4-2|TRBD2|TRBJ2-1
TGTGCCAGCAGCCAAGCTCCCCAGCGGGGGGCCTACAATGAGCAGTTCTTC
CASSQAPQRGAYNEQFF
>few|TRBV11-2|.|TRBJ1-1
TGTGCCAGCAGCTTAGAGGGAAACACTGAAGCTTTCTTT
CASSLEGNTEAFF
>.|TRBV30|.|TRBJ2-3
TGTGCCTGGAGTGTAGGTATTGACACAGATACGCAGTATTTT
CAWSVGIDTDTQYF
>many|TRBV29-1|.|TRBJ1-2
TGCAGCATCCTCACTGGAGCTGGGAGTAACTATGGCTACACCTTC
CSILTGAGSNYGYTF
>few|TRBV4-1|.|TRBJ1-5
TGCGCCAGCAGCCAAACCACCCCTGACAGCAAGGGGAACAATCAGCCCCAGCATTTT
CASSQTTPDSKGNNQPQHF